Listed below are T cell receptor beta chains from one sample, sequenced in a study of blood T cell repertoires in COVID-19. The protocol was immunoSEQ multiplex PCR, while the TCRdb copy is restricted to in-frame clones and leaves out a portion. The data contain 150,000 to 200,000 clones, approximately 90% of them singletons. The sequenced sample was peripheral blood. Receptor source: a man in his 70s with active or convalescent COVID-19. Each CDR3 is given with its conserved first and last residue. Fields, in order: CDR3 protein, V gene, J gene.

CDR3: CASSQAGRDTQYF; V: TRBV4-3; J: TRBJ2-3
CDR3: CAWSDLRVGEQYF; V: TRBV30; J: TRBJ2-7
CDR3: CASSRTTSGGASGELFF; V: TRBV3-1/TRBV3-2; J: TRBJ2-2
CDR3: CASSKGQAGTGGEGGYTF; V: TRBV2; J: TRBJ1-2
CDR3: CAISDNPGQGPYEQYF; V: TRBV10-3; J: TRBJ2-7
CDR3: CASSPETGPLQNEQFF; V: TRBV11-3; J: TRBJ2-1
CDR3: CASSETGSGYGYTF; V: TRBV6-2/TRBV6-3; J: TRBJ1-2
CDR3: CASSHPFGTTEAFF; V: TRBV7-2; J: TRBJ1-1
CDR3: CASSQQGNWAMAGANVLTF; V: TRBV7-8; J: TRBJ2-6
CDR3: CAWSKNPGHLLPLYGYTF; V: TRBV30; J: TRBJ1-2